One and the same sample provided the 21 T cell receptor beta chains below, sequenced in a study of T cell clusters in autoimmune cytopenias. Approximately 36,000 genome equivalents of blood DNA were amplified for TRB. One tube held mixed TRB-A and TRB-B primer pools for touch-down PCR. TCRdb re-called the multiplex PCR reads; one entry per CDR3 protein, DNA not given. This repertoire includes about 5,000 distinct CDR3 sequences. Sequenced sample: peripheral blood. Receptor source: a human donor with an autoimmune cytopenia or autoimmune hepatitis (not recorded which).

This clonotype is called medium-sized based on its frequency. V is TRBV11-1 and J is TRBJ1-6; TCRdb's D gene call, TRBD1, goes unchecked for lack of DNA. The CDR3 is made up of 15 amino acids. Germline CDR1 SGHAT, CDR2 FQDESV (reference sequence). The CDR3 here is CASSLLAGGSSPLHF.

This clonotype is identified as medium-sized (0.01 to 0.1%) from frequency. The chain is built from TRBV19 and TRBJ2-1; TCRdb selects TRBD1, and the lack of DNA leaves this call unchecked. The CDR3 totals 14 residues. The germline V gene has CDR1 LNHDA and CDR2 SQIVND (reference sequence). The CDR3 region is CASSIERGGNEQFF.

This clonotype is identified as medium-sized from frequency. The CDR3 loop is CAWSGLNEQFF. The chain recombines TRBV30 with TRBJ2-1. Per germline, CDR1 GTSNPN and CDR2 SVGIG (reference sequence). The CDR3 totals 11 residues. The variable domain in full, completed from reference TRBV30 and TRBJ2-1, reads SQTIHQWPATLVQPVGSPLSLECTVEGTSNPNLYWYRQAAGRGLQLLFYSVGIGQISSEVPQNLSASRPQDRQFILSSKKLLLSDSGFYLCAWSGLNEQFFGPGTRLTVL.

Its frequency marks this clonotype as medium-sized. The chain recombines TRBV7-2 with TRBJ2-1; TCRdb's D call of TRBD1 is untestable without DNA. The CDR3 covers 18 residues. Germline V gene sequence: CDR1 SGHTA, CDR2 FQGNSA. CDR3: CASSLNGGYLLSYNEQFF. Complete variable domain (other parts from reference TRBV7-2 and TRBJ2-1): GAGVSQSPSNKVTEKGKDVELRCDPISGHTALYWYRQSLGQGLEFLIYFQGNSAPDKSGLPSDRFSAERTGGSVSTLTIQRTQQEDSAVYLCASSLNGGYLLSYNEQFFGPGTRLTVL.

The chain recombines TRBV10-3 with TRBJ1-6; TCRdb outputs TRBD1, but without DNA this stays unchecked. The germline V gene encodes CDR1 ENHRY and CDR2 SYGVKD. The CDR3 runs to 14 residues. This CDR3 is CATSGASYNSPLHF.

This clonotype ranks as medium-sized (0.01 to 0.1%) in terms of frequency. This sequence joins TRBV6-5 and TRBJ2-5; TCRdb gives TRBD1 as the D gene, but with no DNA this cannot be confirmed. The CDR3 extends over 17 amino acids. Germline CDR1 MNHEY, CDR2 SVGAGI. CDR3 in amino acids: CASSYSAPGRTVTAQYF.

Judged by frequency, this clonotype is medium-sized. This sequence joins TRBV13 and TRBJ2-3. The CDR3 has 12 amino acids. CDR1 and CDR2 (germline): PRHDT, FYEKMQ (reference sequence). The CDR3 protein is CASSLRPDTQYF.

The V and J genes are TRBV6-1 and TRBJ1-1; checking the TCRdb D call of TRBD1 is not possible without DNA. The CDR3 has 14 amino acids. Per germline, CDR1 MNHNS and CDR2 SASEGT. This chain's CDR3 is CASSYEQGASPAFF.

Judged by frequency, this clonotype is medium-sized (0.01 to 0.1%). The CDR3 protein is CATGGGTSSTDTQYF. The genes are TRBV15 and TRBJ2-3; absent DNA, TCRdb's TRBD2 call cannot be checked. The CDR3 extends over 15 amino acids. From germline, CDR1 is LNHNV and CDR2 YYDKDF (reference sequence).

J is TRBJ1-1 and V is TRBV13; TCRdb designates TRBD1, a call that cannot be tested without DNA. The CDR3 sequence is 15 residues long. In germline, CDR1 is PRHDT, CDR2 FYEKMQ (reference sequence). This CDR3 reads CASSFHRDLNTEAFF.

This clonotype ranks as medium-sized in terms of frequency. V gene TRBV6-5 combines with J gene TRBJ1-2; the TCRdb D gene call, TRBD1, has no DNA to confirm it. There are 17 residues in the CDR3. Germline CDR1 and CDR2: MNHEY and SVGAGI. The CDR3 loop reads CASSYSNRGPINYGYTF.

This clonotype registers medium-sized by frequency. The chain couples TRBV29-1 to TRBJ1-4; the D gene TCRdb calls, TRBD1, cannot be checked with no DNA. This CDR3 contains 12 residues. CDR1 is SQVTM, CDR2 ANQGSEA, per germline. CDR3: CSVGVLNEKLFF.

This clonotype is identified as medium-sized from frequency. The chain carries TRBV30 and TRBJ1-5; the TCRdb call, TRBD1, lacks DNA for checking. Germline CDR1 and CDR2: GTSNPN and SVGIG (reference sequence). This CDR3 spans 13 amino acids. The CDR3 is CAWRAGGNQPQHF. Using reference TRBV30 and TRBJ1-5 for the parts outside the CDR3, the full variable domain is SQTIHQWPATLVQPVGSPLSLECTVEGTSNPNLYWYRQAAGRGLQLLFYSVGIGQISSEVPQNLSASRPQDRQFILSSKKLLLSDSGFYLCAWRAGGNQPQHFGDGTRLSIL.

This clonotype is medium-sized by frequency. The J gene is TRBJ2-7, the V gene TRBV19; TCRdb gives TRBD1 as the D gene, but with no DNA this cannot be confirmed. There are 15 residues in the CDR3. Germline CDR1 reads LNHDA; CDR2 reads SQIVND (reference sequence). The CDR3: CASSVTGTASYEQYF.

The V and J genes are TRBV6-6 and TRBJ2-5; no DNA is available, so the TRBD1 call from TCRdb remains unchecked. The CDR3 covers 16 residues. Germline CDR1 and CDR2: MNHNY and SVGAGI (reference sequence). The CDR3 sequence: CASNPPTGTGQETQYF.

The CDR3 is CASSPPGANVLTF. The V gene is TRBV7-9, the J gene TRBJ2-6. CDR1 and CDR2 (germline): SEHNR, FQNEAQ (reference sequence). The CDR3 extends over 13 amino acids. Supplemented by reference TRBV7-9 and TRBJ2-6, the full variable domain reads DTGVSQNPRHKITKRGQNVTFRCDPISEHNRLYWYRQTLGQGPEFLTYFQNEAQLEKSRLLSDRFSAERPKGSFSTLEIQRTEQGDSAMYLCASSPPGANVLTFGAGSRLTVL.

This clonotype registers medium-sized by frequency. CDR3 sequence reads: CASSYSLGSTDTQYF. The rearrangement joins TRBV6-5 to TRBJ2-3. The CDR3 runs 15 residues. In germline, CDR1 is MNHEY, CDR2 SVGAGI.

This clonotype shows up as medium-sized by frequency. The gene calls are TRBV19 and TRBJ1-5; the TCRdb D gene call, TRBD1, has no DNA to confirm it. The CDR3 has 16 amino acids. Per germline, CDR1 LNHDA and CDR2 SQIVND (reference sequence). CDR3 residues: CASSLLATGPNQPQHF.

The rearrangement links TRBV27 to TRBJ1-2; TCRdb's D call of TRBD1 is untestable without DNA. CDR1 MNHEY and CDR2 SMNVEV come from the germline V gene (reference sequence). There are 13 residues in the CDR3. CDR3 amino acids: CASRLHQGYGYTF.

The V call is TRBV5-4, the J call TRBJ1-1. The CDR3 extends over 12 amino acids. CDR1 and CDR2 (germline): SGHNT, YYREEE (reference sequence). CDR3 sequence reads: CASSLGPDEAFF. The variable domain in full, with the rest retrieved from reference TRBV5-4 and TRBJ1-1, is ETGVTQSPTHLIKTRGQQVTLRCSSQSGHNTVSWYQQALGQGPQFIFQYYREEENGRGNFPPRFSGLQFPNYSSELNVNALELDDSALYLCASSLGPDEAFFGQGTRLTVV.

This clonotype is deemed medium-sized by its frequency. The chain joins TRBV5-6 to TRBJ2-6; TCRdb selects TRBD2, and the lack of DNA leaves this call unchecked. From germline, CDR1 is SGHDT and CDR2 YYEEEE. The CDR3 covers 18 residues. The CDR3 spells CASSFWATSGLRANVLTF.